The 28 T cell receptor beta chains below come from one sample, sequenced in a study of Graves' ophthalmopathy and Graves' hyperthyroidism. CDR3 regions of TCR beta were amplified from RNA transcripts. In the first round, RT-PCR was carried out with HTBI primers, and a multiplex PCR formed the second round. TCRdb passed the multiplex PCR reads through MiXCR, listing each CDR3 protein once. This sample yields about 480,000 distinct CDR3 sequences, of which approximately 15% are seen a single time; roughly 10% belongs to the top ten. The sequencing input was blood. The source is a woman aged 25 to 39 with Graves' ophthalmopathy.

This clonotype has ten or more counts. The CDR3 sequence is CASSLEGSGIYEQYF. The CDR3 DNA follows: TGTGCCAGCAGCTTAGAGGGCTCCGGGATCTACGAGCAGTACTTC. The rearrangement joins TRBV11-2 to TRBJ2-7, with a possible D match to TRBD2 (5 bases). The CDR3 has 15 residues. Trimming pared 0 bases from V and 3 bases from J, leaving 12 bases between. Germline assignment: CDR1 SGHAT and CDR2 FQNNGV.

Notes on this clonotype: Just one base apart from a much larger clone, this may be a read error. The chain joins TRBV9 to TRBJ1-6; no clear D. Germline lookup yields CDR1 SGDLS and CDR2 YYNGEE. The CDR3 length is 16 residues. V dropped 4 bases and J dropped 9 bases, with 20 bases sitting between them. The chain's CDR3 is CASSTSRSHSGSPLHF. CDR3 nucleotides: TGTGCCAGCAGCACCTCCAGGTCTCACTCGGGTTCACCCCTCCACTTT.

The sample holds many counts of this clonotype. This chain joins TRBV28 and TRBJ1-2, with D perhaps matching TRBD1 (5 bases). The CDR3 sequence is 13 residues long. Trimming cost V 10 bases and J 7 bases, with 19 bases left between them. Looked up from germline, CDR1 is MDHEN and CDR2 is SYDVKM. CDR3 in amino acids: CATESPQGFGYTF. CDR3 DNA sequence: TGTGCCACCGAAAGCCCCCAGGGCTTTGGCTACACCTTC.

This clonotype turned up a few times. Here the CDR3 reads CASSQVTGTQYEQYF. CDR3 coding DNA: TGTGCCAGCAGCCAAGTGACCGGGACGCAATACGAGCAGTACTTC. This chain links TRBV3-1 with TRBJ2-7; possibly TRBD1 or TRBD2 for D (5 bases each). Germline V lookup: CDR1 LGHDT, CDR2 YNNKEL (reference sequence). V was cut by 1 base and J by 4 bases, with 14 bases left in between. The CDR3 is made up of 15 amino acids.

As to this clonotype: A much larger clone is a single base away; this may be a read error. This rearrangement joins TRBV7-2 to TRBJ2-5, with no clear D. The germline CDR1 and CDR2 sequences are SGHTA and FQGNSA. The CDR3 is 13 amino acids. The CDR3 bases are TGTGCCAGCCGAGGACGAAGCCAAGAGACCAAGTACTTC. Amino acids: CASRGRSQETKYF.

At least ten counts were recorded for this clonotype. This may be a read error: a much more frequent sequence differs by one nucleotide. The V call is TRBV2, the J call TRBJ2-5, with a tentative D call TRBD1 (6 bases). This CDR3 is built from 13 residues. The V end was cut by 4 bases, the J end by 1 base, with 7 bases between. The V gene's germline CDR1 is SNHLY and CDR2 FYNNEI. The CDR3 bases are TGTGCCAGCAGTGGGGACACCCAAGAGACCCAGTACTTC. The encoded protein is CASSGDTQETQYF.

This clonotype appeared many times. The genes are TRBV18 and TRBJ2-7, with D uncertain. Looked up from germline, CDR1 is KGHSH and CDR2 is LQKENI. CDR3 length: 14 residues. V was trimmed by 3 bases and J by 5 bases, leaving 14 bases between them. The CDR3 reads CASSPRIEFDEQYF. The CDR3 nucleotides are TGTGCCAGCTCACCCCGGATCGAATTCGACGAGCAGTACTTC. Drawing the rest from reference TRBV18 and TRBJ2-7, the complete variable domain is NAGVMQNPRHLVRRRGQEARLRCSPMKGHSHVYWYRQLPEEGLKFMVYLQKENIIDESGMPKERFSAEFPKEGPSILRIQQVVRGDSAAYFCASSPRIEFDEQYFGPGTRLTVT.

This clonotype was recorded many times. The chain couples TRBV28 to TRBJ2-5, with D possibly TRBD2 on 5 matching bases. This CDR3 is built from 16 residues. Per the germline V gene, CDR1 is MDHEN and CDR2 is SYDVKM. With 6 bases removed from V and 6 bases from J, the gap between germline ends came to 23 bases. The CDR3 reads CASSLGMWGSVKTQYF. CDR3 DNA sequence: TGTGCCAGCAGCCTCGGGATGTGGGGTTCGGTAAAGACCCAGTACTTC.

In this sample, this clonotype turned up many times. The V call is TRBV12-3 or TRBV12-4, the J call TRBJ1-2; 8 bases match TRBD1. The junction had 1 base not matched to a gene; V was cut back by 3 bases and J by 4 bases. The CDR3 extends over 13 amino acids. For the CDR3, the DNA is TGTGCCAGCAGTTTTGGGACAGGCTATGGCTACACCTTC. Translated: CASSFGTGYGYTF.

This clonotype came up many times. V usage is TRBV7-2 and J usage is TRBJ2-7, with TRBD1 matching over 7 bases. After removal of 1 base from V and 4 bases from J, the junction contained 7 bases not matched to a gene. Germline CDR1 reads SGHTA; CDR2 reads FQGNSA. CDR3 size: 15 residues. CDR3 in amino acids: CASSLVGDSSYEQYF. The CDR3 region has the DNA TGTGCCAGCAGCTTAGTGGGGGACAGCTCTTACGAGCAGTACTTC.

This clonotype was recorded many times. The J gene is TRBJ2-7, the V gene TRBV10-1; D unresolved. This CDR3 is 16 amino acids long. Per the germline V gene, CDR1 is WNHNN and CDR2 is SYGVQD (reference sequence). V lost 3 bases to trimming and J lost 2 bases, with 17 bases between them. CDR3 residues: CASSELTVDGTYEQYF. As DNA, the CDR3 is TGCGCCAGCAGTGAACTAACCGTTGACGGAACCTACGAGCAGTACTTC.

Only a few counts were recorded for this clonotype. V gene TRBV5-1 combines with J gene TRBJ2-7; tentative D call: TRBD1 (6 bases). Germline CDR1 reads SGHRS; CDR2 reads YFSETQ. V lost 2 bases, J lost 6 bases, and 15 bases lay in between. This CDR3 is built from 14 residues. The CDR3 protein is CASSFDRPYFEQYF. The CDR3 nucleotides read TGCGCCAGCAGCTTTGACAGGCCCTACTTCGAGCAGTACTTC.

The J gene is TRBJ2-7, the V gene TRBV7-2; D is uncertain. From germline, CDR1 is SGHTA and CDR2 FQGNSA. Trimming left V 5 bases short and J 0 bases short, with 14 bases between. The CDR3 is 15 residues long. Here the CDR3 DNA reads TGTGCCAGCAGCCGCACAACCACTGTCTCCTACGAGCAGTACTTC. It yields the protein CASSRTTTVSYEQYF.

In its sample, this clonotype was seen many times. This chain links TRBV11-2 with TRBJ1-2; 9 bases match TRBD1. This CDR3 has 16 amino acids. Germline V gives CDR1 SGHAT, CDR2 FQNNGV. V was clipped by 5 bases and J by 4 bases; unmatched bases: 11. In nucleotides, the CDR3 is TGTGCCAGCAGCCCAACCACAGGGGGCAGGGGCTATGGCTACACCTTC. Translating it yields CASSPTTGGRGYGYTF.

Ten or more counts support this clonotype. The CDR3: CASRRTAGEETQYF. CDR3 DNA sequence: TGTGCCAGCAGGAGGACAGCGGGGGAGGAGACCCAGTACTTC. The chain links TRBV6-1 to TRBJ2-5; 8 nucleotides align to TRBD2. J lost 5 bases, V lost 6 bases, and 8 bases had no gene match. This CDR3 is built from 14 residues. Germline CDR1 and CDR2: MNHNS and SASEGT.

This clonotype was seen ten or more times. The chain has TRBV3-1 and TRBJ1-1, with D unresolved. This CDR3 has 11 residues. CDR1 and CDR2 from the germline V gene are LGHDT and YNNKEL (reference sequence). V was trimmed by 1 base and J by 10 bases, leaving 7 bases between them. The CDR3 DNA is TGTGCCAGCAGCCAAGGGAGGCCAGCTTTCTTT. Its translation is CASSQGRPAFF.

The CDR3 sequence: CAWSVSRHTEAFF. CDR3 DNA: TGTGCCTGGAGTGTTTCTCGTCACACTGAAGCTTTCTTT. V and J are TRBV30 and TRBJ1-1; D remains unclear. V shed 0 bases and J shed 3 bases, with 8 bases lying between them. The CDR3 runs to 13 residues. Germline-derived CDR1 and CDR2 are GTSNPN and SVGIG (reference sequence). The full variable domain, completed using reference TRBV30 and TRBJ1-1, is SQTIHQWPATLVQPVGSPLSLECTVEGTSNPNLYWYRQAAGRGLQLLFYSVGIGQISSEVPQNLSASRPQDRQFILSSKKLLLSDSGFYLCAWSVSRHTEAFFGQGTRLTVV.

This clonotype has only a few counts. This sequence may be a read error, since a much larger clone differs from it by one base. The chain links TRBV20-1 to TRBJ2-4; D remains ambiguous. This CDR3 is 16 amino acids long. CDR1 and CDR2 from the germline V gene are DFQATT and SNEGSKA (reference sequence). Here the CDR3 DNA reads TGCAGTGCTAGTTTTGCCTCCTCTTCGGCCAAAAACATTCATTACTTC. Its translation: CSASFASSSAKNIHYF.

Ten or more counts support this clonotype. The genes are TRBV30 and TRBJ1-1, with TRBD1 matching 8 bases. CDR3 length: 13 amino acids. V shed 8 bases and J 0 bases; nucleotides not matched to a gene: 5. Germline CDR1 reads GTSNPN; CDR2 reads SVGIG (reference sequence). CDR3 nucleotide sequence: TGTGCCCAACAGGGGGAAATGAACACTGAAGCTTTCTTT. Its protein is CAQQGEMNTEAFF.

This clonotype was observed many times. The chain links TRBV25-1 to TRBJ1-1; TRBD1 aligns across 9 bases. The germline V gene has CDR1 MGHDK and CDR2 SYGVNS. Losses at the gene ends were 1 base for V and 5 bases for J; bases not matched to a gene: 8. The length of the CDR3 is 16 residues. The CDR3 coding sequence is TGTGCCAGCAGTGAATGGTTGACAGGGGGAAAGACTGAAGCTTTCTTT. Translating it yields CASSEWLTGGKTEAFF.

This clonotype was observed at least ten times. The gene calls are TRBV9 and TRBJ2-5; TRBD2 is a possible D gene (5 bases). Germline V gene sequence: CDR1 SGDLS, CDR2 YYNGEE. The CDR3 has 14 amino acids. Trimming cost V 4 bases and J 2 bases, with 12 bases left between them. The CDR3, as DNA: TGTGCCAGCAGCCCCCGGGGTGATCAAGAGACCCAGTACTTC. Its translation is CASSPRGDQETQYF.

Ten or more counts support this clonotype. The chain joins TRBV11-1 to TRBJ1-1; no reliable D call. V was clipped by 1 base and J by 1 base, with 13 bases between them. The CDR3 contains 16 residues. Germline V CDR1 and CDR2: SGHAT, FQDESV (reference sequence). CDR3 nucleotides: TGTGCCAGCAGCTTAGGGGAGACAAACGGGAACACTGAAGCTTTCTTT. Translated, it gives CASSLGETNGNTEAFF.

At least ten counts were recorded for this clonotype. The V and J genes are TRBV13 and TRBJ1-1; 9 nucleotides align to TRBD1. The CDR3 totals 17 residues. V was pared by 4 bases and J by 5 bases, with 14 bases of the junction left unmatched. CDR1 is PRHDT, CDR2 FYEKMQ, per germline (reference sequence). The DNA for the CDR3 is TGTGCCAGCAGCTCTCAAGGGGGACAGGGCGGGAAGACTGAAGCTTTCTTT. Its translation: CASSSQGGQGGKTEAFF.

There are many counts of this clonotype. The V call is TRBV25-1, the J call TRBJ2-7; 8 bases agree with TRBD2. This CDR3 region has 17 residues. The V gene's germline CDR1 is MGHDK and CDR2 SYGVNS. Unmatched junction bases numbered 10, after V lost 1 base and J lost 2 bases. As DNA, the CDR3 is TGTGCCAGCAGTGAATTACGAGCGGGAGATTCGCCCTACGAGCAGTACTTC. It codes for CASSELRAGDSPYEQYF.

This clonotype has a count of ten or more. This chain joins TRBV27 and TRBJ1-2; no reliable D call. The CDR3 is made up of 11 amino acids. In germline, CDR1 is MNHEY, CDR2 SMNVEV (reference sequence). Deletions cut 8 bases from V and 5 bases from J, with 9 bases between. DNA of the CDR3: TGTGCCAGCCGATCCCTTTATGGCTACACCTTC. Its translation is CASRSLYGYTF.

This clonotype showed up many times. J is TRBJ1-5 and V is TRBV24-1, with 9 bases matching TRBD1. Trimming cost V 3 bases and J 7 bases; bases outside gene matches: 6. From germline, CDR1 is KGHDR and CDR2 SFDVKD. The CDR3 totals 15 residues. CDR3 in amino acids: CATSDGTGGWQPQHF. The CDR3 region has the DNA TGTGCCACCAGTGATGGAACAGGGGGCTGGCAGCCCCAGCATTTT.

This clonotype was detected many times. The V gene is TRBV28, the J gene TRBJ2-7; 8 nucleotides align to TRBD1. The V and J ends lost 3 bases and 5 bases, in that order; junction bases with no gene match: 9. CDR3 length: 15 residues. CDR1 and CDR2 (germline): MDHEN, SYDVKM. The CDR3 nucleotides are TGTGCCAGCAGTTTCTTCGCCGACAGGGGCGACGAGCAGTACTTC. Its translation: CASSFFADRGDEQYF.

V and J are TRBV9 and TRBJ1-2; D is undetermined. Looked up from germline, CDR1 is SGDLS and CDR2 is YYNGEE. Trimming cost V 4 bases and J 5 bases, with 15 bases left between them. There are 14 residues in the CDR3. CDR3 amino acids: CASSPQKVPYGYTF. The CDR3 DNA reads TGTGCCAGCAGCCCCCAAAAAGTTCCTTATGGCTACACCTTC.